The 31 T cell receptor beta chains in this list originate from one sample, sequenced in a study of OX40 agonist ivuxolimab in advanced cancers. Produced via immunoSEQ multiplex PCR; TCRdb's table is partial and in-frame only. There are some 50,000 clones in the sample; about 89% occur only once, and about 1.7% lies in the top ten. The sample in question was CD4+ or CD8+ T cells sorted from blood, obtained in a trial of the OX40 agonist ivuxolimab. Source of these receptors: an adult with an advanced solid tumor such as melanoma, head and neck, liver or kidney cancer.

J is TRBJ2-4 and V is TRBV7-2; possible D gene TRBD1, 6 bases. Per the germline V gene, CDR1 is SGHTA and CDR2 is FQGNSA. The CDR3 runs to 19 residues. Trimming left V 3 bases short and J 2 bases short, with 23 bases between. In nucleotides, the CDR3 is TGTGCCAGCAGCTTTGTCGGAGGTGGGAGCAGGGGACCCAAAAACATTCAGTACTTC. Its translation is CASSFVGGGSRGPKNIQYF.

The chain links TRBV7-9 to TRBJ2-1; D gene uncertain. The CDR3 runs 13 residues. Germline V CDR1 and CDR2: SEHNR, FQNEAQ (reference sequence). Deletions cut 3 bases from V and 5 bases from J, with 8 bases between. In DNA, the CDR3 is TGTGCCAGCAGCTTCACCCGAGACAATGAGCAGTTCTTC. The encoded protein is CASSFTRDNEQFF.

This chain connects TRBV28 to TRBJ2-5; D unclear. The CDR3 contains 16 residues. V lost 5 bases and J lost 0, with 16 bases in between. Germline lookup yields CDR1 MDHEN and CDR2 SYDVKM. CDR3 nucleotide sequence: TGTGCCAGCAGTGCCCCCCCAAAACGGCACCAAGAGACCCAGTACTTC. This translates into CASSAPPKRHQETQYF.

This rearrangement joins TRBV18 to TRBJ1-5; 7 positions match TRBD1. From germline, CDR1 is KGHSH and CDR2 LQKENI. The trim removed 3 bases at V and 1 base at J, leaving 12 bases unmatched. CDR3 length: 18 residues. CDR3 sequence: CASSPISSGGSSNQPQHF. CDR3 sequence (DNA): TGTGCCAGCTCACCTATATCTTCAGGGGGTTCAAGCAATCAGCCCCAGCATTTT. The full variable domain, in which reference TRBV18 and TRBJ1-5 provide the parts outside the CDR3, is NAGVMQNPRHLVRRRGQEARLRCSPMKGHSHVYWYRQLPEEGLKFMVYLQKENIIDESGMPKERFSAEFPKEGPSILRIQQVVRGDSAAYFCASSPISSGGSSNQPQHFGDGTRLSIL.

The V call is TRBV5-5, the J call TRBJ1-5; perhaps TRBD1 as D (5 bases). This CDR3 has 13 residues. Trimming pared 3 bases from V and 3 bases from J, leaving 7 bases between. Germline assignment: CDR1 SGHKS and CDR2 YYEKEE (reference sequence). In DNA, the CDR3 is TGTGCCAGCAGCTCGACAGTCAATCAGCCCCAGCATTTT. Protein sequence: CASSSTVNQPQHF.

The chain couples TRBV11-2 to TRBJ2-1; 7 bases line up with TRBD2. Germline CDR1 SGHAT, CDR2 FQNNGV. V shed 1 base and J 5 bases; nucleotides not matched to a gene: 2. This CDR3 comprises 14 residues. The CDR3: CASSLAGRNNEQFF. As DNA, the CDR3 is TGTGCCAGCAGCTTAGCCGGGAGGAACAATGAGCAGTTCTTC.

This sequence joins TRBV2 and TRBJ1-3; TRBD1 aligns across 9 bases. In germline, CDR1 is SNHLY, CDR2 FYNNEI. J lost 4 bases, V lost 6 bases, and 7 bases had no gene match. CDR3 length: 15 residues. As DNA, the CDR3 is TGTGCCAGCAGGTCACAGGGGGCCCTAGGAAACACCATATATTTT. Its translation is CASRSQGALGNTIYF.

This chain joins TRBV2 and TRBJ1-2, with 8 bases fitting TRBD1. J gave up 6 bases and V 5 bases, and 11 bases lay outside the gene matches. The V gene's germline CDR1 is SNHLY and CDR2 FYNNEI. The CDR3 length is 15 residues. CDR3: CASSRDRTSPNGYTF. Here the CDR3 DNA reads TGTGCCAGCAGTCGGGACAGGACTAGTCCTAATGGCTACACCTTC. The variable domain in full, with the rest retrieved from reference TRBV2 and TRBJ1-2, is EPEVTQTPSHQVTQMGQEVILRCVPISNHLYFYWYRQILGQKVEFLVSFYNNEISEKSEIFDDQFSVERPDGSNFTLKIRSTKLEDSAMYFCASSRDRTSPNGYTFGSGTRLTVV.

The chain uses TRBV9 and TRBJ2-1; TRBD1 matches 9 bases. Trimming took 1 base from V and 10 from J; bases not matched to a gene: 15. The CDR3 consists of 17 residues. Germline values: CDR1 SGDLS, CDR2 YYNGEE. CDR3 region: CASSVSPQQGAYGEQFF. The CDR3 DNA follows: TGTGCCAGCAGCGTATCCCCCCAACAGGGGGCATACGGAGAGCAGTTCTTC. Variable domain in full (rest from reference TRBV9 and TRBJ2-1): DSGVTQTPKHLITATGQRVTLRCSPRSGDLSVYWYQQSLDQGLQFLIQYYNGEERAKGNILERFSAQQFPDLHSELNLSSLELGDSALYFCASSVSPQQGAYGEQFFGPGTRLTVL.

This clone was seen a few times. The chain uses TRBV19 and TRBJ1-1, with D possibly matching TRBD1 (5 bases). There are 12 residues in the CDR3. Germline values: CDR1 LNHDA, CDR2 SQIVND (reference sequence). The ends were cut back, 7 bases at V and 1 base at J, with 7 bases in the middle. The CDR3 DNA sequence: TGTGCCAGTATCGACAGGAACACTGAAGCTTTCTTT. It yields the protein CASIDRNTEAFF. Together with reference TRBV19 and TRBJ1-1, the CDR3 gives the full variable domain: DGGITQSPKYLFRKEGQNVTLSCEQNLNHDAMYWYRQDPGQGLRLIYYSQIVNDFQKGDIAEGYSVSREKKESFPLTVTSAQKNPTAFYLCASIDRNTEAFFGQGTRLTVV.

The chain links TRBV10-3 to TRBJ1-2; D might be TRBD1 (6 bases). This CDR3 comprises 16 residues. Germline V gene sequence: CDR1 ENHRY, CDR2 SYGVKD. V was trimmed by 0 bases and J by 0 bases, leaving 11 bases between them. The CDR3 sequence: CAISESTGITNYGYTF. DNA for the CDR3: TGTGCCATCAGTGAGTCGACAGGAATCACTAACTATGGCTACACCTTC.

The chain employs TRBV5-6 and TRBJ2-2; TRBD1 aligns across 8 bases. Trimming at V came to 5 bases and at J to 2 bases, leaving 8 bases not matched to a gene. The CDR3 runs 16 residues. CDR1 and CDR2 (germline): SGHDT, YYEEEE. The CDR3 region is CASRRTGGKNTGELFF. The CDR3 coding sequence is TGTGCCAGCAGGCGAACAGGGGGGAAAAACACCGGGGAGCTGTTTTTT.

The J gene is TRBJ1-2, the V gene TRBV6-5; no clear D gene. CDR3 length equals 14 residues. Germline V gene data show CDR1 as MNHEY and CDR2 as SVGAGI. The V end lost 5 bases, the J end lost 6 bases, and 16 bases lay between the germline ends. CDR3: CASSPGSGRHGYTF. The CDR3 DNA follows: TGTGCCAGCAGTCCCGGATCGGGGAGACATGGCTACACCTTC.

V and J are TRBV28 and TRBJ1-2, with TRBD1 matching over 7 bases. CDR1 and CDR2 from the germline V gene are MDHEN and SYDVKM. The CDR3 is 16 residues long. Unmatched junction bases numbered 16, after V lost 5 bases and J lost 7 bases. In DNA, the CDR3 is TGTGCCAGCAGTCTACGACAGGGATTAGTCTCCCTTGGCTACACCTTC. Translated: CASSLRQGLVSLGYTF.

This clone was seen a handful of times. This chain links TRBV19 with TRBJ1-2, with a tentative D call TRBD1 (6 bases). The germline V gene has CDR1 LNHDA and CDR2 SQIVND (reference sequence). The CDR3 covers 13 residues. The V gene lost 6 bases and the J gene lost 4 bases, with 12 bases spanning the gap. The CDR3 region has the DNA TGTGCCAGTAGGCGGGACATTTCCTATGGCTACACCTTC. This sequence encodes CASRRDISYGYTF.

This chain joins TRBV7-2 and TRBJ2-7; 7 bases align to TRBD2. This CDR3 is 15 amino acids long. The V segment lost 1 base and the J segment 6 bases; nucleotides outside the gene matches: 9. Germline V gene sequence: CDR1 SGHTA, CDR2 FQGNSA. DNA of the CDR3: TGTGCCAGCAGCTTAGAGAGCGGGGCAGTTCGCGAGCAGTACTTC. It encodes CASSLESGAVREQYF.

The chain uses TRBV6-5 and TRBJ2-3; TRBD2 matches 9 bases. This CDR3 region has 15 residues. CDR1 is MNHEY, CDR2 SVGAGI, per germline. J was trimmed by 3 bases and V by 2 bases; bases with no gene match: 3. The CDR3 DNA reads TGTGCCAGCAGTTACAGGGCGGGGGGGACAGATACGCAGTATTTT. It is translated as CASSYRAGGTDTQYF.

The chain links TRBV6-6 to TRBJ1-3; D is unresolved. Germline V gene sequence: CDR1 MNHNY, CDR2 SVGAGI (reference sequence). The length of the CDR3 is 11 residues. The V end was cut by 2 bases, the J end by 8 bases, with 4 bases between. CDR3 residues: CASSYVDTIYF. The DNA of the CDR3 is TGTGCCAGCAGTTACGTGGACACCATATATTTT.

The CDR3 DNA sequence: TGTGCCAGCAGCAATACAGGGATTTCTGGAAACACCATATATTTT. This encodes CASSNTGISGNTIYF. The gene calls are TRBV7-2 and TRBJ1-3; tentatively, D is TRBD1 (6 bases). The CDR3 is 15 residues long. The germline V and J ends were trimmed by 5 bases and 1 base, with 12 bases remaining between them. Germline-derived CDR1 and CDR2 are SGHTA and FQGNSA. Full variable domain (outside the CDR3, taken from reference TRBV7-2 and TRBJ1-3): GAGVSQSPSNKVTEKGKDVELRCDPISGHTALYWYRQSLGQGLEFLIYFQGNSAPDKSGLPSDRFSAERTGGSVSTLTIQRTQQEDSAVYLCASSNTGISGNTIYFGEGSWLTVV.

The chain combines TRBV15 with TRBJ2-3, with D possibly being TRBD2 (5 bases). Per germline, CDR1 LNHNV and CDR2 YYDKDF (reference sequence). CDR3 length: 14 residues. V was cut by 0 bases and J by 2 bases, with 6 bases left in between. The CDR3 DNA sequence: TGTGCCACCAGCAGAGAACTAGTCACAGATACGCAGTATTTT. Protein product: CATSRELVTDTQYF.

The DNA for the CDR3 is TGTGCCAGCAGTGAAGCGGGTGCCGACGAGCAGTACGTC. Residues: CASSEAGADEQYV. The rearrangement links TRBV6-5 to TRBJ2-7, with D perhaps matching TRBD2 (6 bases). This CDR3 region has 13 residues. Germline V lookup: CDR1 MNHEY, CDR2 SVGAGI. V lost 5 bases and J 5 bases, leaving 13 bases between the germline ends.

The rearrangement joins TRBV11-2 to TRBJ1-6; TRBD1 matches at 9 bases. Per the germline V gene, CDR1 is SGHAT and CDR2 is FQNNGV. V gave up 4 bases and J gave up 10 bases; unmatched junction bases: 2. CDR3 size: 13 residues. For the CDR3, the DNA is TGTGCCAGCAGCTGGACAGGGGAATCACCCCTCCACTTT. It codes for CASSWTGESPLHF.

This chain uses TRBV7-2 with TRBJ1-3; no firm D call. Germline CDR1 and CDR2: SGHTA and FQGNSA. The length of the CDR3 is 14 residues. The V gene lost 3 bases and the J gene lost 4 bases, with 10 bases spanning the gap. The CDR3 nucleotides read TGTGCCAGCAGCTTGATTCCCGCGGGAAACACCATATATTTT. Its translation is CASSLIPAGNTIYF.

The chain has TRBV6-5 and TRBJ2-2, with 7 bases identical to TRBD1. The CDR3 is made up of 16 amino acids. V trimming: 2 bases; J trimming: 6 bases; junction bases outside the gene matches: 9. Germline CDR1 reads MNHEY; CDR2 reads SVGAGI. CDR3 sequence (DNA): TGTGCCAGCAGTTACGAGGGGGCTACCGTGGCCGGGGAGCTGTTTTTT. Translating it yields CASSYEGATVAGELFF.

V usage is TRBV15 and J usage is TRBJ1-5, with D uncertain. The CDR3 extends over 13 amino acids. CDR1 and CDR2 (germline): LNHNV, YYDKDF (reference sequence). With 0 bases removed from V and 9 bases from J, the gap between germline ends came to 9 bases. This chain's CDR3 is CATSRDQEAPQHF. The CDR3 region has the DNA TGTGCCACCAGCAGAGATCAAGAGGCGCCCCAGCATTTT.

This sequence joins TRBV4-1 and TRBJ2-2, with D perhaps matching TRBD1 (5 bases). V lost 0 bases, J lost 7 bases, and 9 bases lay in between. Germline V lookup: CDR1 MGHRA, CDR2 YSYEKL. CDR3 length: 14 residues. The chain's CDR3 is CASSQDGAGGELFF. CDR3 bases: TGCGCCAGCAGCCAAGATGGGGCCGGCGGGGAGCTGTTTTTT.

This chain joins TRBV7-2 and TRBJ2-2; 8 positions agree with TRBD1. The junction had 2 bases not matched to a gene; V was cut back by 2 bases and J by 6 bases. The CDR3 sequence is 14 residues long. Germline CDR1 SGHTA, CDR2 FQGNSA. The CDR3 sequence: CASSLQGASGELFF. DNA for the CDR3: TGTGCCAGCAGCTTACAGGGGGCGTCCGGGGAGCTGTTTTTT.

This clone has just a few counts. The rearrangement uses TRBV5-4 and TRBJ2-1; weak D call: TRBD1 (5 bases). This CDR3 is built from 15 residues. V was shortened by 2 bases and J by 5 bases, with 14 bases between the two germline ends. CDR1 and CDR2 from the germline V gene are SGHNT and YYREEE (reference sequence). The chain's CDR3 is CASSFLGHGNNEQFF. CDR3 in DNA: TGTGCCAGCAGCTTTTTGGGGCATGGAAACAATGAGCAGTTCTTC.

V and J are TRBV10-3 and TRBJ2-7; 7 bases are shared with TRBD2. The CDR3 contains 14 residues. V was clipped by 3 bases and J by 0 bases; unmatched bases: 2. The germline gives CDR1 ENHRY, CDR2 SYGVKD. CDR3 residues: CAISELASSYEQYF. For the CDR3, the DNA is TGTGCCATCAGTGAACTAGCGAGCTCCTACGAGCAGTACTTC.

CDR3 nucleotides: TGTGCCAGCAGCCCCGGGTCCAGAGAAGCTTTCTTT. This sequence encodes CASSPGSREAFF. This sequence joins TRBV7-2 and TRBJ1-1; D is undetermined. With 5 bases removed from V and 8 bases from J, the gap between germline ends came to 12 bases. Germline V CDR1 and CDR2: SGHTA, FQGNSA. This CDR3 has 12 amino acids.

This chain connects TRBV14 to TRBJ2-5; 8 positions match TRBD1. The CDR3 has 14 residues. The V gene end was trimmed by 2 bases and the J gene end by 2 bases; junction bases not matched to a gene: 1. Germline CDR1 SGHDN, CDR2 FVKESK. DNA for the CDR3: TGTGCCAGCAGCCAACGGGACAGGCAAGAGACCCAGTACTTC. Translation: CASSQRDRQETQYF.